This T cell receptor beta chain originates from a study of T cell responses to AZD1222 COVID-19 vaccine. This CDR3 has 14 amino acids. The junction had 10 bases not matched to a gene; V was cut back by 4 bases and J by 8 bases. Germline-derived CDR1 and CDR2 are SGHTA and FQGNSA. TCRdb's table, derived via immunoSEQ multiplex PCR, lists solely in-frame clones and lacks some. The sample consists of 100,000 or so clones, 90% to 95% of them appearing once. The V call is TRBV7-2, the J call TRBJ1-2; 7 bases are shared with TRBD1. The material sequenced was peripheral blood, taken on day 0 of AZD1222 vaccination. The clonotype was recovered from an adult in good health. The CDR3 loop reads CASSSWTGTRGYTF. CDR3 in DNA: TGTGCCAGCAGCTCTTGGACAGGAACGCGAGGCTACACCTTC.